The rows below give T cell receptor beta chains drawn from one sample of a study of identical twins. TCRdb fed the 5' RACE reads into MiXCR, producing one record per CDR3 protein. The sample contains around 1.7 million distinct CDR3 sequences, less than 40% of which appear only once. What was sequenced was cord blood. Receptors were obtained from a newborn girl in good health. Both conserved end residues are part of each CDR3. Fields, in order: V gene, D gene, J gene, clone size, CDR3 protein, CDR3 DNA. D genes are given only for firm matches. Clone size appears in some rows only: once, few, many, or a class for an expanded clone.

>TRBV12-3/TRBV12-4|TRBD2|TRBJ2-7|many
CASSFTSGVDEQYF
TGTGCCAGCAGTTTTACTAGCGGGGTTGATGAGCAGTACTTC
>TRBV14|TRBD2|TRBJ2-7|NA
CASNQAGGTRNEQYF
TGTGCCAGCAACCAAGCGGGCGGGACTAGAAACGAGCAGTACTTC
>TRBV6-1|NA|TRBJ1-1|few
CASSAVGGTEAFF
TGTGCCAGCAGTGCTGTGGGAGGCACTGAAGCTTTCTTT
>TRBV28|NA|TRBJ1-2|NA
CASSLVFVSATYGYTF
TGTGCCAGCAGTCTCGTTTTTGTCTCAGCTACCTATGGCTACACCTTC
>TRBV29-1|NA|TRBJ2-7|few
CSVVARTTSYEQYF
TGCAGCGTTGTAGCCAGGACCACCTCCTACGAGCAGTACTTC
>TRBV18|TRBD2|TRBJ2-1|few
CASSPREGTYNEQFF
TGTGCCAGCTCACCCCGGGAGGGCACCTACAATGAGCAGTTCTTC
>TRBV6-1|NA|TRBJ2-1|few
CASTSLGRGSYPHIHEQFF
TGTGCCAGCACCTCCCTCGGACGGGGCAGTTACCCACACATCCATGAGCAGTTCTTC
>TRBV29-1|NA|TRBJ1-4|NA
CSVGLSEKLFF
TGCAGCGTTGGTCTTTCGGAAAAACTGTTTTTT
>TRBV19|NA|TRBJ1-5|few
CASSGVTNQPQHF
TGTGCCAGTTCAGGGGTTACAAATCAGCCCCAGCATTTT
>TRBV20-1|NA|TRBJ2-3|NA
CSGSPADTQYF
TGCAGTGGCTCCCCGGCAGATACGCAGTATTTT
>TRBV4-1|TRBD1|TRBJ1-2|NA
CASSQGERGQLGGYTF
TGCGCCAGCAGCCAAGGGGAAAGGGGACAGCTGGGGGGCTACACCTTC
>TRBV19|NA|TRBJ1-1|NA
CASASFLRSTRAHAEAFF
TGTGCCAGTGCCTCCTTTCTTCGCTCCACCCGGGCGCACGCTGAAGCTTTCTTT
>TRBV4-1|NA|TRBJ1-2|NA
CASSQEYPLPLNYGYTF
TGCGCCAGCAGCCAAGAATATCCCCTTCCGCTTAACTATGGCTACACCTTC
>TRBV4-2|TRBD2|TRBJ2-5|NA
CASNPTGLAVETQYF
TGTGCCAGCAACCCAACGGGACTAGCTGTAGAGACCCAGTACTTC
>TRBV28|NA|TRBJ2-7|once
CASSSSAGGYEQYF
TGTGCCAGCAGCTCCTCGGCAGGCGGGTACGAGCAGTACTTC
>TRBV20-1|TRBD1|TRBJ2-7|many
CSATENRGDYEQYF
TGCAGTGCTACTGAAAACAGGGGGGATTACGAGCAGTACTTC
>TRBV10-3|NA|TRBJ2-1|NA
CAISERGVNEQFF
TGTGCCATCAGTGAACGGGGAGTTAATGAGCAGTTCTTC
>TRBV5-1|NA|TRBJ1-2|NA
CASSLTGKSDYGYTF
TGCGCCAGCAGCTTGACAGGGAAAAGTGACTATGGCTACACCTTC
>TRBV2|TRBD1|TRBJ1-4|NA
CASSEGGLGQGYEKLFF
TGTGCCAGCAGTGAAGGGGGACTGGGACAGGGATATGAAAAACTGTTTTTT
>TRBV9|TRBD2|TRBJ2-7|many
CASSVRPGGNYEQYF
TGTGCCAGCAGCGTCCGACCGGGAGGTAACTACGAGCAGTACTTC
>TRBV6-1|NA|TRBJ2-7|NA
CASSARAGANYEQYF
TGTGCCAGCAGTGCTCGGGCAGGGGCAAACTACGAGCAGTACTTC
>TRBV7-9|NA|TRBJ2-3|few
CASSHFEGMGTDTQYF
TGTGCCAGCAGCCACTTTGAAGGAATGGGCACAGATACGCAGTATTTT
>TRBV12-3/TRBV12-4|NA|TRBJ1-1|few
CASILRGVGTEAFF
TGTGCCAGCATCCTCCGGGGGGTCGGCACTGAAGCTTTCTTT
>TRBV7-2|TRBD2|TRBJ2-3|NA
CASSAASGGFFSTDTQYF
TGTGCCAGCAGCGCCGCTAGCGGGGGGTTCTTTAGCACAGATACGCAGTATTTT
>TRBV20-1|TRBD2|TRBJ2-2|NA
CSAAAGLWAGELFF
TGCAGTGCTGCAGCGGGATTATGGGCCGGGGAGCTGTTTTTT
>TRBV29-1|TRBD1|TRBJ1-1|NA
CSVEASTGGTEAFF
TGCAGCGTTGAAGCCTCGACAGGGGGCACTGAAGCTTTCTTT
>TRBV7-8|TRBD1|TRBJ1-5|NA
CASSRFVLGGLKSNQPQHF
TGTGCCAGCAGCCGATTTGTGTTAGGGGGCCTAAAAAGCAATCAGCCCCAGCATTTT
>TRBV19|NA|TRBJ2-1|NA
CASSTPWGLYNEQFF
TGTGCCAGTAGTACGCCCTGGGGGCTCTACAATGAGCAGTTCTTC
>TRBV11-2|TRBD1|TRBJ1-4|NA
CASSPRGSGGIFNEKLFF
TGTGCCAGCAGCCCTAGGGGGTCAGGGGGCATATTTAATGAAAAACTGTTTTTT
>TRBV11-2|NA|TRBJ1-5|NA
CASSLGRNGPQHF
TGTGCCAGCAGCTTAGGCCGGAATGGGCCCCAGCATTTT
>TRBV20-1|NA|TRBJ1-6|NA
CSARDLGMGHSPLHF
TGCAGTGCTAGAGATTTGGGGATGGGGCATTCACCCCTCCACTTT
>TRBV7-6|TRBD2|TRBJ2-1|NA
CASSLEAGAGVAYNEQFF
TGTGCCAGCAGCTTAGAAGCCGGGGCGGGAGTGGCCTACAATGAGCAGTTCTTC
>TRBV2|NA|TRBJ1-1|NA
CASSDLEDTEAFF
TGTGCCAGCAGTGATTTGGAGGACACTGAAGCTTTCTTT
>TRBV7-2|NA|TRBJ2-3|NA
CASSLLTDAQYF
TGTGCCAGCAGCCTGCTCACAGATGCGCAGTATTTT
>TRBV10-3|NA|TRBJ2-7|NA
CAISESRVPSYEQYF
TGTGCCATCAGTGAGTCCAGGGTACCGAGCTACGAGCAGTACTTC
>TRBV7-2|NA|TRBJ2-7|NA
CASSLDVAPSYEQYF
TGTGCCAGCAGCTTAGATGTAGCGCCTTCCTACGAGCAGTACTTC
>TRBV2|TRBD2|TRBJ2-1|few
CASTGTSGGAWNEQFF
TGTGCCAGCACCGGAACTAGCGGGGGGGCTTGGAATGAGCAGTTCTTC
>TRBV15|TRBD2|TRBJ2-5|NA
CATSRGEGNSYNEQYF
TGTGCCACCAGCAGAGGGGAGGGGAACTCCTACAATGAGCAGTACTTC
>TRBV3-1|NA|TRBJ2-1|NA
CASSQERVLYNEQFF
TGTGCCAGCAGCCAAGAGCGGGTCCTATACAATGAGCAGTTCTTC
>TRBV27|NA|TRBJ1-1|NA
CASSLSGTASEAFF
TGTGCCAGCAGTTTATCCGGGACTGCGAGTGAAGCTTTCTTT
>TRBV28|NA|TRBJ2-7|NA
CASTTGTSPYEQYF
TGTGCCAGCACGACCGGGACTTCGCCCTACGAGCAGTACTTC
>TRBV12-3/TRBV12-4|NA|TRBJ1-5|once
CAGSLRRLPQPQHF
TGTGCCGGCAGTCTCCGACGGCTACCCCAGCCCCAGCATTTT